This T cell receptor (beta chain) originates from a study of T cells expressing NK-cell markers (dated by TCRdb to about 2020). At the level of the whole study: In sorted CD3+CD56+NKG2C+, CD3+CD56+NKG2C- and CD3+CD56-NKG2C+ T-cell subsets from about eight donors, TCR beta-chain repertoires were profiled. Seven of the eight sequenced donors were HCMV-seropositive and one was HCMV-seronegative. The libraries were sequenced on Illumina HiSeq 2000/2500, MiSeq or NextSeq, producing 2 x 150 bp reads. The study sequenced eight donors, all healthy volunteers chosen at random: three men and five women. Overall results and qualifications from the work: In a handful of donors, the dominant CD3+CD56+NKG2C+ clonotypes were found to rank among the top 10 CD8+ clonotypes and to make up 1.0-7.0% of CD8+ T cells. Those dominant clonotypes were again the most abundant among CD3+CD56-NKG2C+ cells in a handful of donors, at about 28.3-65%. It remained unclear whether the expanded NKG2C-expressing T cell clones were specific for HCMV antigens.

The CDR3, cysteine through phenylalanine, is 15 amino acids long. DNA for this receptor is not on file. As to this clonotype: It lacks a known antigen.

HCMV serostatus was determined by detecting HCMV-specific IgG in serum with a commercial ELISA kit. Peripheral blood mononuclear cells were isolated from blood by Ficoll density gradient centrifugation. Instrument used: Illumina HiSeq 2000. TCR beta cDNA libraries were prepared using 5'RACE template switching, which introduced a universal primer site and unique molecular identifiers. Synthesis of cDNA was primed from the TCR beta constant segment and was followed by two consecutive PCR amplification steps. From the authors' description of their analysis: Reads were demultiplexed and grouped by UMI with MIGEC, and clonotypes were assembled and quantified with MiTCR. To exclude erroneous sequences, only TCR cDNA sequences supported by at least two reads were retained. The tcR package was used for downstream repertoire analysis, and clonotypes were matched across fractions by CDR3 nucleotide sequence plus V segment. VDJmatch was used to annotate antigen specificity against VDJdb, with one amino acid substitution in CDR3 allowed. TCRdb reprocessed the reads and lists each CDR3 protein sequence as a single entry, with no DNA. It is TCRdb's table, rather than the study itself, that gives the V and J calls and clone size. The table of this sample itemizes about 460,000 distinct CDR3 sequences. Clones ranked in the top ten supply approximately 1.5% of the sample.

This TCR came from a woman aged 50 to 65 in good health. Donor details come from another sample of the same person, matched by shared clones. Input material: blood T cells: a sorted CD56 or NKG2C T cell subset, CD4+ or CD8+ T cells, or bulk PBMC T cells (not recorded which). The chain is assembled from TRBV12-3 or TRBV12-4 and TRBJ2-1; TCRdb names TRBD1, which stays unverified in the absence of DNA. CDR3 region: CASRLTGRLFDEQFF.